This T cell receptor (beta chain) appears in the sequencing data of a study of CD4 T cells in relation to SARS-CoV-2 and coronaviruses. Background on the study: After 10 days of antigen culture, PBMC TCR beta CDR3s were sequenced. Broader study findings: Pre-pandemic and post-infection samples never came from the same donor.

Before the COVID-19 pandemic, during about 2011-2019, CD4+ T cells were taken from unexposed donors. Isolation of CD4+ T cells took place after roughly nine days in culture. This clone has a handful of counts. Its matching antigen is unknown. The assay was immunoSEQ multiplex PCR, and TCRdb's table has in-frame clones only and misses some. The table has around 24,000 clones, around 78% seen once. The germline V gene has CDR1 SGHTA and CDR2 FQGNSA. Trimming shortened V by 2 bases and J by 1 base, and 12 bases separated the two germline ends. The CDR3 extends over 16 amino acids. The gene calls are TRBV7-2 and TRBJ1-5; D ambiguous. Sequenced material: CD4+ T cells from PBMCs, cultured in vitro. The clonotype originates from a human donor in good health. CDR3 loop: CASSLLAGSSNQPQHF. Here the CDR3 DNA reads TGTGCCAGCAGCTTATTGGCAGGTTCGAGCAATCAGCCCCAGCATTTT.